The 2 T cell receptor beta chains below all came from one sample that was sequenced in a study of beta chain features in type 1 diabetes listed by TCRdb under 2018. Study-wide findings and limitations: A moderate but significant shortening of TCRB CDR3 length was observed in type 1 diabetes patients in all four CD4+ subsets.

Their cognate antigens are unknown. Library prep was done by the immunoSEQ multiplex PCR assay. The High Capacity cDNA Reverse Transcription Kit was used to reverse transcribe all of the isolated RNA, meaning that expressed TCRB transcripts were what got sequenced. TCRdb holds this immuneACCESS table with in-frame rearrangements only. Some clones are missing; in checked studies, unresolved V genes explain under half, and the rest has no known cause. This sample comprises 120,000 to 150,000 clones, more than 10% of them detected only once. The ten most abundant clones make up under 1.5% of the sample. Sequenced sample: central memory CD4+ T cells from blood. These receptors were collected from a man between 18 and 29 years old with type 1 diabetes.

In the case of this clone: The germline gene is not matched at one end of the junction; a read error may be the cause. J is TRBJ2-7 and V is TRBV25-1; a weak D match, TRBD2 (7 bases). The CDR3 runs to 14 residues. CDR1 and CDR2 from the germline V gene are MGHDK and SYGVNS. This chain's CDR3 is CARRGGGSYYEQYF. The CDR3 DNA sequence: TGTGCCCGCAGAGGGGGGGGCAGCTACTACGAGCAGTACTTC.

The chain combines TRBV7-8 with TRBJ2-3; D tentatively fits TRBD1 or TRBD2 (5 bases each). The CDR3 sequence is 14 residues long. Trimming removed 7 bases from V and 0 bases from J, with 11 bases in between. Germline assignment: CDR1 SGHVS and CDR2 FQNEAQ. CDR3 residues: CASTEGPSTDTQYF. CDR3 sequence (DNA): TGTGCCAGCACCGAGGGGCCGAGCACAGATACGCAGTATTTT.